A single TCR beta chain is shown here with its context. The V gene's germline CDR1 is MNHNS and CDR2 SASEGT. The CDR3 extends over 13 amino acids. The V end lost 0 bases, the J end lost 8 bases, and 10 bases lay between the germline ends. The sample is drawn from a study of OX40 agonist ivuxolimab in advanced cancers. Looking at the study overall: All patients had ivuxolimab intravenously every 2 weeks at 0.01 to 10 mg/kg. Dose-escalation subjects each had hepatocellular carcinoma, melanoma, renal cell or head and neck cancer.

TCRdb's table, derived via immunoSEQ multiplex PCR, lists solely in-frame clones and lacks some. The table lists 40,000 to 50,000 clones, approximately 89% of them singletons. The sequences come from CD4+ or CD8+ T cells sorted from blood, collected in a trial of the OX40 agonist ivuxolimab. The genes are TRBV6-1 and TRBJ1-1; D gene uncertain. This receptor was taken from an adult with an advanced solid tumor such as melanoma, head and neck, liver or kidney cancer. CDR3 amino acids: CASSEALGWEAFF. CDR3 bases: TGTGCCAGCAGTGAAGCGCTAGGATGGGAAGCTTTCTTT.